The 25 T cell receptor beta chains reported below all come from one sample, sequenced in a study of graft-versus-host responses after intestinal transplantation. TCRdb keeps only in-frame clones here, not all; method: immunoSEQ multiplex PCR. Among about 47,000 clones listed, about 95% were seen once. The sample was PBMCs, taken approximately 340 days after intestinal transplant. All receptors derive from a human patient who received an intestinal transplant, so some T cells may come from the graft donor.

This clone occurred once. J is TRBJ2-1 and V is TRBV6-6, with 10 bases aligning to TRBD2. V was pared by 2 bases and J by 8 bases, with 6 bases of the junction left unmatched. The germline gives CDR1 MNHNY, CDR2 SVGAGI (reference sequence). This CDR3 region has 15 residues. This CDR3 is CASSYPLAGEDEQFF. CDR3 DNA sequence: TGTGCCAGCAGTTACCCTCTAGCGGGAGAAGATGAGCAGTTCTTC.

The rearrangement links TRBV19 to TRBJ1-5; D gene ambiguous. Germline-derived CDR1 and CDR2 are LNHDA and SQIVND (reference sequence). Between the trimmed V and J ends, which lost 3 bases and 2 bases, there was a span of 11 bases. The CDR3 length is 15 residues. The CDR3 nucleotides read TGTGCCAGTAGTATGACCGGGGATCGCAATCAGCCCCAGCATTTT. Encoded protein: CASSMTGDRNQPQHF.

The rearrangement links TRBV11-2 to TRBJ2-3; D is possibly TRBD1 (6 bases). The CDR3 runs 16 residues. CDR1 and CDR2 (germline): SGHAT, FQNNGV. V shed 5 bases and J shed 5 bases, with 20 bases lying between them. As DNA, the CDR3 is TGTGCCAGCAGCCTTTGGGTCCCGACAGGCGAAGATACGCAGTATTTT. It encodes CASSLWVPTGEDTQYF.

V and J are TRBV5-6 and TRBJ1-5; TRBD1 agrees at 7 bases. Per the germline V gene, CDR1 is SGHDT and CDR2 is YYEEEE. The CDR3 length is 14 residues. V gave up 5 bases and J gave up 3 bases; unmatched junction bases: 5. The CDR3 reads CASRVQGFNQPQHF. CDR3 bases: TGTGCCAGCAGGGTACAGGGGTTCAATCAGCCCCAGCATTTT.

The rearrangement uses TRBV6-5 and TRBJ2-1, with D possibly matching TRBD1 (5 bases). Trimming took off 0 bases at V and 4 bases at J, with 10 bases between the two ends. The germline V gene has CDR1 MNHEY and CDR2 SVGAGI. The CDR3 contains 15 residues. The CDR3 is CASSYSPQGYNEQFF. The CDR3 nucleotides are TGTGCCAGCAGTTACTCCCCGCAGGGATACAATGAGCAGTTCTTC.

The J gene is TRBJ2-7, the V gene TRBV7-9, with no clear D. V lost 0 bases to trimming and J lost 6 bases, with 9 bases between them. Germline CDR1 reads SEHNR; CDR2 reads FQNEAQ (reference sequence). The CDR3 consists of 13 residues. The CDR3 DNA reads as TGTGCCAGCAGCTTAGCGGGTGCGTCCGAGCAGTACTTC. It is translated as CASSLAGASEQYF.

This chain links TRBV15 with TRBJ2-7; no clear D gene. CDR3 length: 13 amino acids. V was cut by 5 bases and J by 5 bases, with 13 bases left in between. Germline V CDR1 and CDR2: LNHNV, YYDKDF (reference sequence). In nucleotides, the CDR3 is TGTGCCACCAGCCCTAGAACGTGGGACGAGCAGTACTTC. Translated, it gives CATSPRTWDEQYF.

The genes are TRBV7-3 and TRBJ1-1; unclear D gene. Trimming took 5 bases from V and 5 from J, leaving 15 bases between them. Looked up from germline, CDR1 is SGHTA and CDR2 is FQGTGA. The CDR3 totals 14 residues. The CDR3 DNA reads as TGTGCCAGCAGCCCACACTCGGGCGAAACTGAAGCTTTCTTT. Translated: CASSPHSGETEAFF.

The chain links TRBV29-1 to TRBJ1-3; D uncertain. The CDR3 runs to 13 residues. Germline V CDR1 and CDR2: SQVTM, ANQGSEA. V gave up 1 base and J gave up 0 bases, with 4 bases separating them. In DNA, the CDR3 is TGCAGCGTTGAAGGGGCCTCTGGAAACACCATATATTTT. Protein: CSVEGASGNTIYF.

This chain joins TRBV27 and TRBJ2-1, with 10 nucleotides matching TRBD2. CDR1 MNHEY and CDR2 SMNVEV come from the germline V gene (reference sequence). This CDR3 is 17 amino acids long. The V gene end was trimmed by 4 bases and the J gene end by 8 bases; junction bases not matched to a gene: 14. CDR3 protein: CASSWARGIAGGHEQFF. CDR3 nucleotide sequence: TGTGCCAGCAGTTGGGCCAGGGGAATAGCGGGAGGTCATGAGCAGTTCTTC.

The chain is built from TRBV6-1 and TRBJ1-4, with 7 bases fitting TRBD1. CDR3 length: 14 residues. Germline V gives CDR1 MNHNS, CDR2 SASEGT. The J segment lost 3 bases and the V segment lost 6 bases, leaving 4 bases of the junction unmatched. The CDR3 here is CASSEGTANEKLFF. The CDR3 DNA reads TGTGCCAGCAGCGAGGGGACAGCTAATGAAAAACTGTTTTTT.

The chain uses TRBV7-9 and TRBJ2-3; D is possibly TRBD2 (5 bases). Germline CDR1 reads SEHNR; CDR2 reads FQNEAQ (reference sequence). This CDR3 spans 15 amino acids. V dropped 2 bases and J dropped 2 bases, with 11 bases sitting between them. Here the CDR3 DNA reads TGTGCCAGCAGCTTACGGCGGGCCCTCACAGATACGCAGTATTTT. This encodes CASSLRRALTDTQYF.

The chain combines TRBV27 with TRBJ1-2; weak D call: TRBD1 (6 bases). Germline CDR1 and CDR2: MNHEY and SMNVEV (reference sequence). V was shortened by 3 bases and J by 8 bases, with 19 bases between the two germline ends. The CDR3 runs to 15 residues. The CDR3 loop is CASSFRGRPREGYTF. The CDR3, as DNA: TGTGCCAGCAGTTTCAGGGGACGCCCGAGGGAGGGCTACACCTTC.

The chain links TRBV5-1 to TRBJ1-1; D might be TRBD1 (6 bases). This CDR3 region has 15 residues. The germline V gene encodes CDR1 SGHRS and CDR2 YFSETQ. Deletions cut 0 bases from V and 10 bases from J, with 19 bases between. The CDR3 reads CASSLASGGSIGAFF. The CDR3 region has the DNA TGCGCCAGCAGCTTGGCCTCGGGGGGCTCAATAGGAGCTTTCTTT. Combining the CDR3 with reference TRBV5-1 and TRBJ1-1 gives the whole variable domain KAGVTQTPRYLIKTRGQQVTLSCSPISGHRSVSWYQQTPGQGLQFLFEYFSETQRNKGNFPGRFSGRQFSNSRSEMNVSTLELGDSALYLCASSLASGGSIGAFFGQGTRLTVV.

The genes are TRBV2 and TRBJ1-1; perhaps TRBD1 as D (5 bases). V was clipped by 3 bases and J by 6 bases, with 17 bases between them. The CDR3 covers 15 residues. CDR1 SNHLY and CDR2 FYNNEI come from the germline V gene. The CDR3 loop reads CASSDFGRAVAEAFF. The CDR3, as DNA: TGTGCCAGCAGTGACTTCGGCAGGGCTGTGGCTGAAGCTTTCTTT.

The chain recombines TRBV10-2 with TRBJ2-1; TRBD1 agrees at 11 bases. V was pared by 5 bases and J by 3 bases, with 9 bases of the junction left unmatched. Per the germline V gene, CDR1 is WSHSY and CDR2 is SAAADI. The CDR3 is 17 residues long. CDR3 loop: CASSLPGTGGFYNEQFF. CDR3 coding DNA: TGCGCCAGCAGTCTACCCGGGACAGGGGGATTCTACAATGAGCAGTTCTTC.

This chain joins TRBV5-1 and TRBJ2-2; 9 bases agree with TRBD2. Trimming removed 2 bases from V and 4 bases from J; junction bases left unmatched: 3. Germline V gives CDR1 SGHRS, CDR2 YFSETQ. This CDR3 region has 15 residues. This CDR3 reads CASSLSGGTTGELFF. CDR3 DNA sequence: TGCGCCAGCAGCTTAAGCGGGGGGACCACCGGGGAGCTGTTTTTT.

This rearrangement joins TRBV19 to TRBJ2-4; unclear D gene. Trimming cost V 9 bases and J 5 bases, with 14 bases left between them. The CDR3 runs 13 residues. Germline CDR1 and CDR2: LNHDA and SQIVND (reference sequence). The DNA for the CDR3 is TGTGCCAGCCGGCGGATGGCGGAAAACATTCAGTACTTC. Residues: CASRRMAENIQYF. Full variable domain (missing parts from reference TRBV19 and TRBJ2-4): DGGITQSPKYLFRKEGQNVTLSCEQNLNHDAMYWYRQDPGQGLRLIYYSQIVNDFQKGDIAEGYSVSREKKESFPLTVTSAQKNPTAFYLCASRRMAENIQYFGAGTRLSVL.

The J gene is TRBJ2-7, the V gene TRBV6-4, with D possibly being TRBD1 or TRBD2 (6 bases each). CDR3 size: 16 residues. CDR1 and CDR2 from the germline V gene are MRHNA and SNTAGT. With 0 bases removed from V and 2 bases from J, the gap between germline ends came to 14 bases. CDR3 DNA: TGTGCCAGCAGTGACTCGATTCGGGGGCGGCCCTACGAGCAGTACTTC. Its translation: CASSDSIRGRPYEQYF.

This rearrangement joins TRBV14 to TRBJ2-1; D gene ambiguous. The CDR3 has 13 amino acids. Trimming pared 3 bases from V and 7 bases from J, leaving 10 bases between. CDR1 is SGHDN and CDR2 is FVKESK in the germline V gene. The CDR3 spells CASSQLGVNEQFF. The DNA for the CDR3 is TGTGCCAGCAGCCAGCTGGGTGTTAATGAGCAGTTCTTC. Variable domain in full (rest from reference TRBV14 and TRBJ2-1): EAGVTQFPSHSVIEKGQTVTLRCDPISGHDNLYWYRRVMGKEIKFLLHFVKESKQDESGMPNNRFLAERTGGTYSTLKVQPAELEDSGVYFCASSQLGVNEQFFGPGTRLTVL.

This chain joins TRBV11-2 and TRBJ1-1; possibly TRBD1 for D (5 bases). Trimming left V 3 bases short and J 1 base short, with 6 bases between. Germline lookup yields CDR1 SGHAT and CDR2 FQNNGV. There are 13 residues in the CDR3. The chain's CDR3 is CASSLGPNTEAFF. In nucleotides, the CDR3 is TGTGCCAGCAGCTTGGGACCGAACACTGAAGCTTTCTTT.

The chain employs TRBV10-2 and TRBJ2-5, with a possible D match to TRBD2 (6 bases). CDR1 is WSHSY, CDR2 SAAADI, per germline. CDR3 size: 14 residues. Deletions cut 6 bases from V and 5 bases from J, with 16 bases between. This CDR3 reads CASRERALEETQYF. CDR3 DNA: TGCGCCAGCAGGGAGCGGGCGCTGGAGGAGACCCAGTACTTC.

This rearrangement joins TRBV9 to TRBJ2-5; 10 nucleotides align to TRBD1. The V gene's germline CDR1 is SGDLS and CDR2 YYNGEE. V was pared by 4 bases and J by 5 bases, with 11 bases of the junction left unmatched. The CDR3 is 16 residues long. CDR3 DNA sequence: TGTGCCAGCAGCCCCCGACAGGGGGCGAGTGAGGAGACCCAGTACTTC. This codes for CASSPRQGASEETQYF.

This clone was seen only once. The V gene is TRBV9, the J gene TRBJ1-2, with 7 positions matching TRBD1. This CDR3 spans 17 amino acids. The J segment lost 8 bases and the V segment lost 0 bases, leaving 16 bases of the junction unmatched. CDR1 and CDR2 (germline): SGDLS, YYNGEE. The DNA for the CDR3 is TGTGCCAGCAGCGTAGCGAGAAGACAGGGTAGATTGAGGGGCTACACCTTC. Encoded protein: CASSVARRQGRLRGYTF.

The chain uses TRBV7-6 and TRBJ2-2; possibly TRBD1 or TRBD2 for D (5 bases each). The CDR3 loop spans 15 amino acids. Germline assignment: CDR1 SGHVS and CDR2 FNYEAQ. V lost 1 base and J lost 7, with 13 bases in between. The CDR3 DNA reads TGTGCCAGCAGCTTAGGGGTTGGGGGAATCGGGGAGCTGTTTTTT. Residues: CASSLGVGGIGELFF.